The entry below gives a single TCR beta chain sequence along with its context. The source of the sample is a study of blood T cell repertoires in COVID-19. For the study at large: COVID-19 samples from acute and convalescent phases originated in the United States, Italy and Spain. Sources were T cells, B-cell-depleted T cells, or PBMCs; the material itself was cDNA or gDNA.

V trimming: 4 bases; J trimming: 5 bases; junction bases outside the gene matches: 13. Germline V gene sequence: CDR1 SGHRS, CDR2 YFSETQ. This CDR3 has 17 amino acids. Per the study methods: Quantification of nucleated cells was approximated via reference gene primer amplification. Measured with immunoSEQ multiplex PCR; TCRdb has only the in-frame clones, and not every one. From that table come the V and J calls and clone size; the DNA was used to work out D and trimming. The sample includes a few hundred thousand clones, more than 75% of them seen just once. The chain carries TRBV5-1 and TRBJ2-2, with 8 bases matching TRBD1. The sequenced material came from peripheral blood. The clonotype originates from a woman aged 45-60 years with acute or convalescent COVID-19. CDR3 in DNA: TGCGCCAGCAGCAGAGAAGTCAGGGGGCTGGGGACCGGGGAGCTGTTTTTT. It encodes CASSREVRGLGTGELFF.